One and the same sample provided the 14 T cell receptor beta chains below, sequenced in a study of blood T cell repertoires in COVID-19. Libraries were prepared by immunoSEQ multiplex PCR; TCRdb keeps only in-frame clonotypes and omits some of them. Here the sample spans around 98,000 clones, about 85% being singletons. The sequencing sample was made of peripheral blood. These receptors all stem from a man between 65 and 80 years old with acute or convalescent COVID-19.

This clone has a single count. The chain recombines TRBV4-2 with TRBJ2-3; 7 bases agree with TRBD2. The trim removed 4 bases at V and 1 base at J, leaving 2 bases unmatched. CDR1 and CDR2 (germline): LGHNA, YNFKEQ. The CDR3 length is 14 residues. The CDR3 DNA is TGTGCCAGCAGCCCAGGACTAGGCACAGATACGCAGTATTTT. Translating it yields CASSPGLGTDTQYF.

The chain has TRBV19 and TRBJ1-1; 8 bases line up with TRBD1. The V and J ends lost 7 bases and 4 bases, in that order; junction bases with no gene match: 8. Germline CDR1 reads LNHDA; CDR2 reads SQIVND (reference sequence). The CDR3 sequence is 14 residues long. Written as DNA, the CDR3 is TGTGCCAGTACCCCAGGGGGCGGACGCACTGAAGCTTTCTTT. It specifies CASTPGGGRTEAFF.

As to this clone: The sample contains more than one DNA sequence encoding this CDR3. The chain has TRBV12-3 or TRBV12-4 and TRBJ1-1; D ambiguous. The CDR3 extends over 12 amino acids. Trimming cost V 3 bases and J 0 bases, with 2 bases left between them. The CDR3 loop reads CASSFLNTEAFF. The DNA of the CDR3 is TGTGCCAGCAGTTTCTTGAACACTGAAGCTTTCTTT.

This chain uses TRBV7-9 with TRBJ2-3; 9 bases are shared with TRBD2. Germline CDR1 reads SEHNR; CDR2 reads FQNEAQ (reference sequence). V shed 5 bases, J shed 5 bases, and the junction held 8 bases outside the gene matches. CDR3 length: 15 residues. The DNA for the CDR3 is TGTGCCAGCAGCCCCTTTGCGGGGGGGCAAGATACGCAGTATTTT. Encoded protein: CASSPFAGGQDTQYF.

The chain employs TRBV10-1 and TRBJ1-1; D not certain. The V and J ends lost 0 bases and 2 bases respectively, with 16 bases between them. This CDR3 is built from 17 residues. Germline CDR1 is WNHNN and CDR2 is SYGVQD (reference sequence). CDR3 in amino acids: CASSESKEGQSNTEAFF. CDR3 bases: TGCGCCAGCAGTGAGTCAAAGGAGGGCCAGAGCAACACTGAAGCTTTCTTT.

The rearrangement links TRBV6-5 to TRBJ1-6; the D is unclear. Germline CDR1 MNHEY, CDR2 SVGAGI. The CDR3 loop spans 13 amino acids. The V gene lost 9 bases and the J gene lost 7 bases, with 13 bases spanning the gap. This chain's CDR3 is CASELAVNSPLHF. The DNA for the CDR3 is TGTGCCAGTGAATTGGCGGTAAATTCACCCCTCCACTTT.

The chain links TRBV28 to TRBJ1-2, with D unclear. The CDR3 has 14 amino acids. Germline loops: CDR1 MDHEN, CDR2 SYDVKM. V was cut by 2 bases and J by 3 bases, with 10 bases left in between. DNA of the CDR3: TGTGCCAGCAGTTTACCCGGGGTAGACTATGGCTACACCTTC. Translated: CASSLPGVDYGYTF.

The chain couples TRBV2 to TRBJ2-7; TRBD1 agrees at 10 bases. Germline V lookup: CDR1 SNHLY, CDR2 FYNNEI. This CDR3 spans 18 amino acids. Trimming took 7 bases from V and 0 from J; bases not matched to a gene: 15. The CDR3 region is CASMGFDRGLTFSYEQYF. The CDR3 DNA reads TGTGCCAGCATGGGGTTCGACAGGGGGCTTACCTTCTCCTACGAGCAGTACTTC.

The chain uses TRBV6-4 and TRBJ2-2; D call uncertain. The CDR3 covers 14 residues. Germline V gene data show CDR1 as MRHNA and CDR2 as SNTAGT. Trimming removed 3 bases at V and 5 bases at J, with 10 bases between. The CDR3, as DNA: TGTGCCAGCAGTGATCGCGCGGAAACCGGGGAGCTGTTTTTT. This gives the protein CASSDRAETGELFF.

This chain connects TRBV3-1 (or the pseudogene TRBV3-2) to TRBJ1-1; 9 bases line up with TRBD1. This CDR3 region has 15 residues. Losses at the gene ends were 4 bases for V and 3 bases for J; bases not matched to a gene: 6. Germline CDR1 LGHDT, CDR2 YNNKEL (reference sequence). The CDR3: CASSLGTGRDTEAFF. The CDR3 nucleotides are TGTGCCAGCAGCCTTGGGACAGGGAGGGACACTGAAGCTTTCTTT.

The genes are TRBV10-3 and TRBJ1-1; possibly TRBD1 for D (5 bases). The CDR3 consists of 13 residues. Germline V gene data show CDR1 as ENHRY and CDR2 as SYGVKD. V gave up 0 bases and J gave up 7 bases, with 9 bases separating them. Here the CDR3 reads CAISESRQIEAFF. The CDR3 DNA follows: TGTGCCATCAGTGAGTCGAGACAGATTGAAGCTTTCTTT.

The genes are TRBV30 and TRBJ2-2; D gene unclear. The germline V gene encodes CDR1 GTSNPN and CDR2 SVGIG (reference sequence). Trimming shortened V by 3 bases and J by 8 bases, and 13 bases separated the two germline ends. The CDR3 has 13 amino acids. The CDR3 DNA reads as TGTGCCTGGAGAATGGGCTATTTGGGGGAGCTGTTTTTT. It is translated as CAWRMGYLGELFF.

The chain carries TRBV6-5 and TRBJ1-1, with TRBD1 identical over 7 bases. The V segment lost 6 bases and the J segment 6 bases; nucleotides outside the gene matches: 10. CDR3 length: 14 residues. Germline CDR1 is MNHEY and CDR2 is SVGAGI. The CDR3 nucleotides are TGTGCCAGCAGCGAGACAGGGCTGGGTGCTGAAGCTTTCTTT. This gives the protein CASSETGLGAEAFF.

CDR3 amino acids: CASANRGGTSSDTQYF. The CDR3 DNA follows: TGCGCCAGCGCTAACCGCGGCGGGACTAGCTCGGATACGCAGTATTTT. V is TRBV5-1 and J is TRBJ2-3, with 9 bases matching TRBD2. There are 16 residues in the CDR3. The J segment lost 6 bases and the V segment lost 7 bases, leaving 15 bases of the junction unmatched. Germline CDR1 is SGHRS and CDR2 is YFSETQ.